The clone carrying this T cell receptor (beta chain) occurred a few times. The CDR3 runs to 15 residues. V lost 3 bases to trimming and J lost 4 bases; unmatched junction nucleotides: 8. Germline CDR1 and CDR2: DFQATT and SNEGSKA (reference sequence). Using its own MiXCR run on the 5' RACE reads, TCRdb lists one record per CDR3 protein. The sample consists of hundreds of thousands of distinct CDR3 sequences, 8.5% to 9% of them appearing once. The source of the sample is a study of identical twins. The sample was also reused in another study, on yellow fever vaccine responses in identical twins.

The rearrangement uses TRBV20-1 and TRBJ2-5, with 10 bases identical to TRBD2. Source material: PBMCs. The receptor was derived from a woman aged 18-29 years in good health. CDR3 sequence: CSARNSGGSPETQYF. CDR3 coding DNA: TGCAGTGCTAGGAATAGCGGGGGGTCCCCAGAGACCCAGTACTTC.